The clone carrying this T cell receptor beta chain was detected ten times or more. Its antigen is as yet unknown. This CDR3 is built from 13 residues. The germline V gene has CDR1 DFQATT and CDR2 SNEGSKA (reference sequence). Trimming took 6 bases from V and 6 from J; bases not matched to a gene: 8. The record originates from a study of identical twins. Study conclusions and caveats: Twin pairs' shared out-of-frame alpha sequences were enriched in low generation probability. Surplus twin overlap in beta out-of-frame sequences was less pronounced. Interpretation of the results relied on cross-sectional statistical analysis and not on following the same donors.

MiXCR, applied by TCRdb to the 5' RACE reads, yields one record per CDR3 protein. The table lists approximately 280,000 distinct CDR3 sequences, less than 9% of them singletons. This same sample was also part of a study on yellow fever vaccine responses in identical twins. That source notes: Vaccine T cell responses of twins reportedly seemed partly convergent and partly personalized.

Sequenced sample: memory (CD45RO+) T cells sorted from blood. The chain couples TRBV20-1 to TRBJ1-1; 9 bases align to TRBD1. This sequence was found in a woman between 18 and 30 years old in good health. The CDR3 nucleotides read TGCAGTGCCCTGACAGGGGGTCGGGCTGAAGCTTTCTTT. Its protein is CSALTGGRAEAFF.